These 8 T cell receptor beta chains share one sample of origin, sequenced in a study of cytomegalovirus exposure and HLA in healthy donors. The repertoire was sequenced with immunoSEQ multiplex PCR; TCRdb's copy has only in-frame clones and lacks some. Of 250,000 to 350,000 clones in the sample, roughly 90% were seen once. The material sequenced was PBMCs. The receptor source for this set is a young woman in good health and CMV-seronegative.

The chain joins TRBV7-2 to TRBJ2-7; possibly TRBD1 for D (6 bases). Trimming shortened V by 4 bases and J by 9 bases, and 13 bases separated the two germline ends. From germline, CDR1 is SGHTA and CDR2 FQGNSA. CDR3 length: 12 amino acids. For the CDR3, the DNA is TGTGCCAGCAGCTCGGACAGACATACGCAGTACTTC. Translation gives CASSSDRHTQYF.

This chain connects TRBV4-1 to TRBJ1-6, with D unclear. The CDR3 consists of 19 residues. V was trimmed by 4 bases and J by 0 bases, leaving 19 bases between them. Germline loops: CDR1 MGHRA, CDR2 YSYEKL. This chain's CDR3 is CASSPVSGKESSYNSPLHF. In nucleotides, the CDR3 is TGCGCCAGCAGCCCGGTATCGGGGAAAGAAAGCTCCTATAATTCACCCCTCCACTTT.

A single count supports this clone. This rearrangement joins TRBV19 to TRBJ1-2, with a tentative D call TRBD1 (5 bases). The CDR3 is 14 amino acids. V lost 6 bases, J lost 4 bases, and 15 bases lay in between. Germline V gene sequence: CDR1 LNHDA, CDR2 SQIVND (reference sequence). The CDR3 spells CASRTSGVRYGYTF. The CDR3 region has the DNA TGTGCCAGTAGGACTTCGGGGGTGCGCTATGGCTACACCTTC.

The chain is built from TRBV11-2 and TRBJ2-1; the match to TRBD2 covers 7 bases. The trim removed 6 bases at V and 6 bases at J, leaving 5 bases unmatched. The CDR3 is 13 residues long. Germline V lookup: CDR1 SGHAT, CDR2 FQNNGV. As DNA, the CDR3 is TGTGCCAGCAGTCCCAGGACTAGCAATGAGCAGTTCTTC. Its translation: CASSPRTSNEQFF.

The V and J genes are TRBV28 and TRBJ1-1, with D possibly TRBD1 on 6 matching bases. The V gene lost 5 bases and the J gene lost 4 bases, with 14 bases spanning the gap. Germline values: CDR1 MDHEN, CDR2 SYDVKM. This CDR3 is built from 14 residues. CDR3 in DNA: TGTGCCAGCAGTGCCGGGACACGGACCACTGAAGCTTTCTTT. Amino acids: CASSAGTRTTEAFF.

This clone has just a few counts. The CDR3 sequence: CSVGARNYGYTF. The CDR3 nucleotides read TGCAGCGTTGGGGCCAGGAACTATGGCTACACCTTC. The rearrangement joins TRBV29-1 to TRBJ1-2, with D hard to call. Deletions cut 4 bases from V and 2 bases from J, with 8 bases between. CDR1 and CDR2 (germline): SQVTM, ANQGSEA. This CDR3 has 12 residues.

The chain joins TRBV5-1 to TRBJ2-1; D not resolved. The CDR3 loop spans 14 amino acids. Germline V CDR1 and CDR2: SGHRS, YFSETQ. Trimming cost V 0 bases and J 0 bases, with 4 bases left between them. The CDR3 is CASSLVASYNEQFF. In nucleotides, the CDR3 is TGCGCCAGCAGCTTGGTGGCCTCCTACAATGAGCAGTTCTTC.

This chain links TRBV2 with TRBJ2-5, with D possibly matching TRBD2 (7 bases). Trimming left V 4 bases short and J 5 bases short, with 14 bases between. The CDR3 runs 14 residues. Germline V gives CDR1 SNHLY, CDR2 FYNNEI. The CDR3 sequence: CASSVLRGRETQYF. The CDR3 DNA reads TGTGCCAGCAGTGTTTTGCGGGGGCGGGAGACCCAGTACTTC.